This T cell receptor beta chain was captured in a study of Graves' ophthalmopathy and Graves' hyperthyroidism. This clonotype has at least ten counts. RNA transcripts yielded amplified TCR beta CDR3 regions. The workflow started with a first-round RT-PCR run with HTBI primers and then moved on to a second-round multiplex PCR. One entry per CDR3 protein results from TCRdb running MiXCR on the multiplex PCR reads. The sample includes roughly 610,000 distinct CDR3 sequences, about 24% seen only once; the top ten take more than 5.5%. Enrollment excluded any patients with other autoimmune diseases, uncontrolled infections, pregnancy or lactation. The source is a woman under 30 with stable Graves' hyperthyroidism. Some clones in this sample may be carry-over from other donors' samples. Sequenced input: peripheral blood.

In nucleotides, the CDR3 is TGTGCCAGTAGTATCAACGCCGGGACAACTCACTCCTACGAGCAGTACTTC. Translation: CASSINAGTTHSYEQYF. The gene calls are TRBV19 and TRBJ2-7; tentatively, D is TRBD1 (6 bases). Trimming pared 3 bases from V and 0 bases from J, leaving 18 bases between. CDR3 length: 17 residues. Germline-derived CDR1 and CDR2 are LNHDA and SQIVND (reference sequence).